The 20 T cell receptor beta chains below were found in one sample sequenced in a study of read filtering for tumor transcriptome and immune sequencing. Molecular barcoded adaptors covering alpha/delta and beta/gamma chains were used on approximately 400 ng RNA. TCRdb redid the calling of the reads with MiXCR, one entry per CDR3 protein. The sample carries under 40,000 distinct CDR3 sequences, roughly 15% recorded once. The sample was a population of CD138-negative cells sorted from bone marrow. These receptors came from a donor aged 40 or older with multiple myeloma.

For this clonotype: Germline is not matched at one junction end, which may reflect a read error. V gene TRBV20-1 combines with J gene TRBJ2-3; D might be TRBD1 or TRBD2, each matching 6 bases. CDR1 is DFQATT, CDR2 SNEGSKA, per germline (reference sequence). This CDR3 is built from 12 residues. DNA of the CDR3: TGCAGTTCTAGGAGGGGGGTAGATACGCAGTATTTT. The encoded protein is CSSRRGVDTQYF.

This clonotype was found many times. The chain carries TRBV7-9 and TRBJ1-1; D is unclear. The CDR3 totals 15 residues. V was pared by 5 bases and J by 0 bases, with 13 bases between. CDR1 is SEHNR and CDR2 is FQNEAQ in the germline V gene (reference sequence). The CDR3 spells CASSTRTSVNTEAFF. As DNA, the CDR3 is TGTGCCAGCAGCACACGAACGTCTGTGAACACTGAAGCTTTCTTT. The whole variable domain, remainder taken from reference TRBV7-9 and TRBJ1-1, is DTGVSQNPRHKITKRGQNVTFRCDPISEHNRLYWYRQTLGQGPEFLTYFQNEAQLEKSRLLSDRFSAERPKGSFSTLEIQRTEQGDSAMYLCASSTRTSVNTEAFFGQGTRLTVV.

This clonotype occurred a few times. The chain's CDR3 is CASSTDSGSAEAFF. Here the CDR3 DNA reads TGTGCCAGCAGCACAGATTCGGGGTCCGCTGAAGCTTTCTTT. This rearrangement joins TRBV9 to TRBJ1-1; D gene unclear. The germline V gene has CDR1 SGDLS and CDR2 YYNGEE. V lost 4 bases to trimming and J lost 6 bases, with 16 bases between them. The CDR3 covers 14 residues.

This clonotype was found a few times. The chain recombines TRBV5-1 with TRBJ2-7; 11 positions match TRBD1. After removal of 4 bases from V and 0 bases from J, the junction contained 6 bases not matched to a gene. The CDR3 runs 16 residues. Germline V gene lookup returns CDR1 SGHRS and CDR2 YFSETQ. CDR3 loop: CASSRGQGASSYEQYF. Here the CDR3 DNA reads TGCGCCAGCAGCCGAGGACAGGGGGCGAGCTCCTACGAGCAGTACTTC. The complete variable domain, with remaining parts taken from reference TRBV5-1 and TRBJ2-7, reads KAGVTQTPRYLIKTRGQQVTLSCSPISGHRSVSWYQQTPGQGLQFLFEYFSETQRNKGNFPGRFSGRQFSNSRSEMNVSTLELGDSALYLCASSRGQGASSYEQYFGPGTRLTVT.

The sample holds many counts of this clonotype. The V call is TRBV5-1, the J call TRBJ2-5, with D perhaps TRBD1 (6 bases). The CDR3 is 14 residues long. Per the germline V gene, CDR1 is SGHRS and CDR2 is YFSETQ. Deletions cut 4 bases from V and 7 bases from J, with 17 bases between. The CDR3 sequence is CASSPGQGDGTQYF. The CDR3 DNA follows: TGCGCCAGCAGCCCGGGACAAGGAGATGGGACCCAGTACTTC. The complete variable domain, with remaining parts taken from reference TRBV5-1 and TRBJ2-5, reads KAGVTQTPRYLIKTRGQQVTLSCSPISGHRSVSWYQQTPGQGLQFLFEYFSETQRNKGNFPGRFSGRQFSNSRSEMNVSTLELGDSALYLCASSPGQGDGTQYFGPGTRLLVL.

This clonotype was observed many times. CDR3 residues: CASSQEWLSYNSPLHF. Here the CDR3 DNA reads TGCGCCAGCAGCCAAGAGTGGCTATCCTATAATTCACCCCTCCACTTT. This chain joins TRBV4-3 and TRBJ1-6; D is uncertain. This CDR3 is built from 16 residues. Germline CDR1 and CDR2: LGHNA and YSLEER. Trimming took off 0 bases at V and 1 base at J, with 7 bases between the two ends.

This clonotype has ten or more counts. The genes are TRBV7-9 and TRBJ1-1; D gene unclear. The CDR3 sequence is 11 residues long. Germline values: CDR1 SEHNR, CDR2 FQNEAQ (reference sequence). V dropped 1 base and J dropped 7 bases, with 4 bases sitting between them. The CDR3 region has the DNA TGTGCCAGCAGCTTAGGGGGTGAAGCTTTCTTT. It encodes CASSLGGEAFF.

There are a few counts of this clonotype. The genes are TRBV2 and TRBJ2-1, with 8 bases that match TRBD1. The germline V gene encodes CDR1 SNHLY and CDR2 FYNNEI. CDR3 length: 15 amino acids. V was clipped by 6 bases and J by 3 bases; unmatched bases: 7. For the CDR3, the DNA is TGTGCCAGCAGCGCCTACAGGGGGATCTACAATGAGCAGTTCTTC. It yields the protein CASSAYRGIYNEQFF. The variable domain in full, with the rest retrieved from reference TRBV2 and TRBJ2-1, is EPEVTQTPSHQVTQMGQEVILRCVPISNHLYFYWYRQILGQKVEFLVSFYNNEISEKSEIFDDQFSVERPDGSNFTLKIRSTKLEDSAMYFCASSAYRGIYNEQFFGPGTRLTVL.

This clonotype was counted at least ten times. V gene TRBV5-1 combines with J gene TRBJ1-1; 8 bases are a match to TRBD1. Germline V gene sequence: CDR1 SGHRS, CDR2 YFSETQ. J gave up 1 base and V 3 bases, and 5 bases lay outside the gene matches. The CDR3 is 15 amino acids. The CDR3 loop is CASSYGGQGNTEAFF. The DNA of the CDR3 is TGCGCCAGCAGCTACGGTGGACAGGGGAACACTGAAGCTTTCTTT. The full variable domain, its missing parts supplied by reference TRBV5-1 and TRBJ1-1, is KAGVTQTPRYLIKTRGQQVTLSCSPISGHRSVSWYQQTPGQGLQFLFEYFSETQRNKGNFPGRFSGRQFSNSRSEMNVSTLELGDSALYLCASSYGGQGNTEAFFGQGTRLTVV.

This clonotype was counted at least ten times. The chain couples TRBV28 to TRBJ2-4, with D perhaps matching TRBD1 (6 bases). The V gene's germline CDR1 is MDHEN and CDR2 SYDVKM. CDR3 length: 14 residues. Trimming cost V 6 bases and J 6 bases, with 15 bases left between them. The CDR3 protein is CASSRDRSRNIQYF. The CDR3 DNA reads TGTGCCAGCAGCCGAGACAGGTCCCGAAACATTCAGTACTTC. The variable domain in full, with the rest retrieved from reference TRBV28 and TRBJ2-4, is DVKVTQSSRYLVKRTGEKVFLECVQDMDHENMFWYRQDPGLGLRLIYFSYDVKMKEKGDIPEGYSVSREKKERFSLILESASTNQTSMYLCASSRDRSRNIQYFGAGTRLSVL.

This clonotype was counted a few times. The J gene is TRBJ2-1, the V gene TRBV7-3; D uncertain. CDR3 size: 11 residues. V was shortened by 5 bases and J by 5 bases, with 4 bases between the two germline ends. Germline CDR1 reads SGHTA; CDR2 reads FQGTGA. The CDR3 DNA sequence: TGTGCCAGCAGCGCTAACAATGAGCAGTTCTTC. It yields the protein CASSANNEQFF.

This clonotype came up many times. The rearrangement links TRBV7-6 to TRBJ2-3; TRBD1 is a possible D gene (7 bases). This CDR3 is 14 amino acids long. The germline V and J ends were trimmed by 7 bases and 0 bases, with 11 bases remaining between them. Per the germline V gene, CDR1 is SGHVS and CDR2 is FNYEAQ. CDR3 sequence reads: CASTRGVSTDTQYF. The CDR3 DNA is TGTGCCAGCACCAGGGGGGTGAGCACAGATACGCAGTATTTT.

In regard to this clonotype: The conserved phenylalanine or tryptophan is not found at the CDR3 terminus, so this likely reflects a read error. The rearrangement links TRBV7-9 to TRBJ2-7, with a weak D call TRBD2 (5 bases). Germline values: CDR1 SEHNR, CDR2 FQNEAQ (reference sequence). CDR3 length: 14 residues. The V gene lost 3 bases and the J gene lost 0 bases, with 9 bases spanning the gap. The CDR3 reads CASSFVDYSYEQYL. For the CDR3, the DNA is TGTGCCAGCAGCTTCGTAGACTACTCCTACGAGCAGTACTTG.

This chain links TRBV4-3 with TRBJ1-1; no clear D. The V gene lost 9 bases and the J gene lost 0 bases, with 17 bases spanning the gap. This CDR3 has 15 residues. Germline V gives CDR1 LGHNA, CDR2 YSLEER. The chain's CDR3 is CASGQDRAMNTEAFF. The CDR3 nucleotides are TGCGCCAGTGGCCAAGATCGGGCAATGAACACTGAAGCTTTCTTT.

Regarding this clonotype: A read error is the likely source, as a far larger clone sits one nucleotide away. J is TRBJ2-1 and V is TRBV6-6; D is possibly TRBD1 (8 bases). V lost 6 bases and J 6 bases, leaving 18 bases between the germline ends. The V gene's germline CDR1 is MNHNY and CDR2 SVGAGI (reference sequence). The CDR3 length is 15 residues. CDR3 loop: CASRSRGDRPNEQFF. For the CDR3, the DNA is TGTGCCAGCAGGTCCCGGGGGGACAGGCCCAATGAGCAGTTCTTC.

V and J are TRBV24-1 and TRBJ2-3; D not certain. This CDR3 comprises 14 residues. Germline loops: CDR1 KGHDR, CDR2 SFDVKD. The CDR3 DNA is TGTGCGGCCAGTAGGGCTCTTCGTGCAGATACGCAGTATTTT. It translates to CAASRALRADTQYF.

The sample holds many counts of this clonotype. The genes are TRBV5-1 and TRBJ1-1; D uncertain. Germline V gene data show CDR1 as SGHRS and CDR2 as YFSETQ. The CDR3 runs 14 residues. V lost 2 bases to trimming and J lost 5 bases, with 13 bases between them. The CDR3, as DNA: TGCGCCAGCAGCTTTACTTGGGGAGGAACTGAAGCTTTCTTT. Its translation: CASSFTWGGTEAFF.

There are many counts of this clonotype. This chain joins TRBV11-1 and TRBJ2-7, with D possibly TRBD1 on 5 matching bases. The CDR3 runs 13 residues. Germline CDR1 is SGHAT and CDR2 is FQDESV (reference sequence). Between the trimmed V and J ends, which lost 5 bases and 5 bases, there was a span of 13 bases. CDR3 sequence (DNA): TGTGCCAGCAGCCTCAGGGTTTTCCACGAGCAGTACTTC. Its translation: CASSLRVFHEQYF.

This clonotype was observed a few times. Sequence at one end of the junction differs from germline and may be a read error. The chain has TRBV6-6 and TRBJ1-5; D ambiguous. The CDR3 is made up of 16 amino acids. The germline V gene encodes CDR1 MNHNY and CDR2 SVGAGI (reference sequence). The CDR3 sequence is CANSERVGAWGQPQHF. The CDR3, as DNA: TGTGCCAACAGTGAGAGGGTAGGAGCCTGGGGTCAGCCCCAGCATTTT.

In its sample, this clonotype was seen many times. This chain connects TRBV19 to TRBJ2-5; a weak D match, TRBD2 (5 bases). Germline CDR1 is LNHDA and CDR2 is SQIVND (reference sequence). Trimming shortened V by 7 bases and J by 0 bases, and 12 bases separated the two germline ends. This CDR3 is 14 amino acids long. CDR3 bases: TGTGCCAGTAAGCTGAGGGAGAACCAAGAGACCCAGTACTTC. As protein: CASKLRENQETQYF.